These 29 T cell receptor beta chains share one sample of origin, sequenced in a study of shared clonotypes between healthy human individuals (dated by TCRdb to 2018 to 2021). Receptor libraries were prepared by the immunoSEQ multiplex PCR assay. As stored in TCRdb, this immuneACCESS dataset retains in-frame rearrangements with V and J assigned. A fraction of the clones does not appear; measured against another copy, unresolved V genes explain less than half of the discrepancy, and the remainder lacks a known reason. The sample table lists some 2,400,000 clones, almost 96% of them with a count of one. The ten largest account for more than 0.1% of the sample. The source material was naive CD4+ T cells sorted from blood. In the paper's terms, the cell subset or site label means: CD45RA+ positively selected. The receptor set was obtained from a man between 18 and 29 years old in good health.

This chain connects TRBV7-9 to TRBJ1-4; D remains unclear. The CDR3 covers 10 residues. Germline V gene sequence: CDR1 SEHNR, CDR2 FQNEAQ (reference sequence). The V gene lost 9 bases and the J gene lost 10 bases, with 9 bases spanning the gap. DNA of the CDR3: TGTGCCAGTGCGGGTGGAAAACTGTTTTTT. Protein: CASAGGKLFF.

The CDR3 DNA sequence: TGTGCCAGCCGGCGGGGAGAGGTCACTGAAGCTTTCTTT. This encodes CASRRGEVTEAFF. The chain has TRBV28 and TRBJ1-1; D remains unclear. The CDR3 runs to 13 residues. Trimming left V 8 bases short and J 4 bases short, with 14 bases between. Germline lookup yields CDR1 MDHEN and CDR2 SYDVKM.

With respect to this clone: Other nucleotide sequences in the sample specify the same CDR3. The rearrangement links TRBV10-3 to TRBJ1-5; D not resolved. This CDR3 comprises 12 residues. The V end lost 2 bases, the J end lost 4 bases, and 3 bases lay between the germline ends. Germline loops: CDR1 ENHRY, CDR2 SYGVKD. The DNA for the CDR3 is TGTGCCATCAGTGAGCCTAATCAGCCCCAGCATTTT. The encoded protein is CAISEPNQPQHF.

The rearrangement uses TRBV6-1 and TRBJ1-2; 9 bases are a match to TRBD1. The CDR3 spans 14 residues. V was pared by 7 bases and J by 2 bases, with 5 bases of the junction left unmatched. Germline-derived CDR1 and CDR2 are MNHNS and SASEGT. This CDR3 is CASTAGTGNYGYTF. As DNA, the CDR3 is TGTGCCAGCACCGCCGGGACAGGGAACTATGGCTACACCTTC.

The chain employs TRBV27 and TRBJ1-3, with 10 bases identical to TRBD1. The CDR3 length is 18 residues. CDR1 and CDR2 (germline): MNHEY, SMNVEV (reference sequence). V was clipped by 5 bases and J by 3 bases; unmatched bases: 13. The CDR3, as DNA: TGTGCCAGCAGTCCCCGACAGGGGGCGGAAATTCTTGGAAACACCATATATTTT. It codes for CASSPRQGAEILGNTIYF.

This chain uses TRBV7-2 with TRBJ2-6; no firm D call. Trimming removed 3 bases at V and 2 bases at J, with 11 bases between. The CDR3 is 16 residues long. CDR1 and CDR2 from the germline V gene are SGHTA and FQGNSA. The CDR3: CASSFPEVAGANVLTF. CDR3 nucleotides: TGTGCCAGCAGCTTCCCCGAGGTTGCTGGGGCCAACGTCCTGACTTTC.

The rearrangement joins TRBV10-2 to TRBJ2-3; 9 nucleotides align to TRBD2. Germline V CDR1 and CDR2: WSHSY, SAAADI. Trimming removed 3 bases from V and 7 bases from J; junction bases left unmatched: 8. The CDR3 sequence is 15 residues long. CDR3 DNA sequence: TGCGCCAGCAGTGATAGCGGGGGCCACACCAATACGCAGTATTTT. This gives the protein CASSDSGGHTNTQYF.

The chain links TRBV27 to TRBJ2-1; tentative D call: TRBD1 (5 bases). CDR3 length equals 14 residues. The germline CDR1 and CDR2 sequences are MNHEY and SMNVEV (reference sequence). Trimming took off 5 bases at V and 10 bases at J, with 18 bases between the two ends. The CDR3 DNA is TGTGCCAGCAGTCGGGTCCAGGGAACAAGCGAGCAGTTCTTC. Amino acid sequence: CASSRVQGTSEQFF.

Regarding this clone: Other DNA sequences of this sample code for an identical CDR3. CDR3 loop: CAISGGETQYF. The CDR3 region has the DNA TGTGCCATCAGCGGAGGGGAGACCCAGTACTTC. V is TRBV10-3 and J is TRBJ2-5; D might be TRBD2 (6 bases). The V end lost 6 bases, the J end lost 5 bases, and 7 bases lay between the germline ends. This CDR3 has 11 amino acids. Looked up from germline, CDR1 is ENHRY and CDR2 is SYGVKD.

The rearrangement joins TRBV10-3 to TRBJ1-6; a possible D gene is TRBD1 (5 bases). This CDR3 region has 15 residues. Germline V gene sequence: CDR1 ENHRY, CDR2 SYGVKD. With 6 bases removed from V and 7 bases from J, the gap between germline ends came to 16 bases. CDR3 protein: CAISSSIGENSPLHF. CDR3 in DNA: TGTGCCATCAGCTCCTCGATAGGGGAGAATTCACCCCTCCACTTT.

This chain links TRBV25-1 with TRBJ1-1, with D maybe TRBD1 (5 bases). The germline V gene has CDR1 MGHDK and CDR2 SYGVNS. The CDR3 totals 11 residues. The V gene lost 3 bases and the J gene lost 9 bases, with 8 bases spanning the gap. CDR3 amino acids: CASSDRVQAFF. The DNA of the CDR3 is TGTGCCAGCAGTGACAGGGTGCAAGCTTTCTTT.

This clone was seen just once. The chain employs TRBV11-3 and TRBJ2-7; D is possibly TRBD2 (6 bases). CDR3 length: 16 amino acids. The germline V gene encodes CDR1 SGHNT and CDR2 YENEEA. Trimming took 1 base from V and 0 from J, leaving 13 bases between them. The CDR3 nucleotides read TGTGCCAGCAGCTTAGGAGTTGGGGGGAGCTCCTACGAGCAGTACTTC. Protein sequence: CASSLGVGGSSYEQYF.

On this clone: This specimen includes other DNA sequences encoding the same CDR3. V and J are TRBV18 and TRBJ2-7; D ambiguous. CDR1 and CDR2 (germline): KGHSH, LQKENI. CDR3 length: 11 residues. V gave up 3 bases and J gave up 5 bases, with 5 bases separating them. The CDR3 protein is CASSPADEQYF. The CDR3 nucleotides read TGTGCCAGCTCACCCGCCGACGAGCAGTACTTC.

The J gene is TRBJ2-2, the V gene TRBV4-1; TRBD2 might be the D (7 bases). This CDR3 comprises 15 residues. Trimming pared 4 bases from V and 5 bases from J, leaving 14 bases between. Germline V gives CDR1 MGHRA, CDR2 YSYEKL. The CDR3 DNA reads TGCGCCAGCAGCCTCGGGGGCGGGGGAACCGGGGAGCTGTTTTTT. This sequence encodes CASSLGGGGTGELFF.

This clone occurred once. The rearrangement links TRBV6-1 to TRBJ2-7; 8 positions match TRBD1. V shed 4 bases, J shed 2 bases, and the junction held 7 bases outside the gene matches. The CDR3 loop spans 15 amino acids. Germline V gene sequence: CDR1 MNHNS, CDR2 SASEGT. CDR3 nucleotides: TGTGCCAGCAGTGTTACCGGGACAGGAGCCTACGAGCAGTACTTC. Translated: CASSVTGTGAYEQYF.

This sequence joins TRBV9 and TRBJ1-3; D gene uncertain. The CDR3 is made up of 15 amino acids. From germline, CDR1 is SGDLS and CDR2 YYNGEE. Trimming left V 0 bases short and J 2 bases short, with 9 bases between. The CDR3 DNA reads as TGTGCCAGCAGCGTAGAGTCTTACCCTGGAAACACCATATATTTT. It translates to CASSVESYPGNTIYF.

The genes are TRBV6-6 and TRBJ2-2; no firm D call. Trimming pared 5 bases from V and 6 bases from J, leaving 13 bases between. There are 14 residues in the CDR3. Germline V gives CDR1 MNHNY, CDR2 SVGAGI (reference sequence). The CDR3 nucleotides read TGTGCCAGCAGTACTCGACCGGGCCCCGGGGAGCTGTTTTTT. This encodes CASSTRPGPGELFF.

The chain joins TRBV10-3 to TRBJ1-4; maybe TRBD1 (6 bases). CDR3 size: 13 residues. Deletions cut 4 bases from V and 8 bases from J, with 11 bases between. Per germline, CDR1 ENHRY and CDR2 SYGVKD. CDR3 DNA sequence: TGTGCCATCAGTGGGGGGGCCGAAGAAAAACTGTTTTTT. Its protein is CAISGGAEEKLFF.

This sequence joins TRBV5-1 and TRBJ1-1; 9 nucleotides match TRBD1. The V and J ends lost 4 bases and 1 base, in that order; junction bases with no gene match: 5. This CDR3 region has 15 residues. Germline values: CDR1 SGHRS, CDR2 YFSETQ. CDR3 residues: CASSDDRGANTEAFF. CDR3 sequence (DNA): TGCGCCAGCAGCGATGACAGGGGGGCGAACACTGAAGCTTTCTTT.

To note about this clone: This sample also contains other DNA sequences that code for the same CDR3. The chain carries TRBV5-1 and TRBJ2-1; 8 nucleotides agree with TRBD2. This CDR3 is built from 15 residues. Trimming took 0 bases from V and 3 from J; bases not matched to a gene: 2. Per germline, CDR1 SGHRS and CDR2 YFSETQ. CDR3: CASSLDSGNYNEQFF. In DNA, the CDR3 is TGCGCCAGCAGCTTGGATAGCGGGAACTACAATGAGCAGTTCTTC.

CDR3: CASSPGASTNTEAFF. The CDR3 DNA sequence: TGTGCCAGCTCACCGGGGGCATCCACGAACACTGAAGCTTTCTTT. The J gene is TRBJ1-1, the V gene TRBV18; D perhaps matches TRBD1 (6 bases). Trimming stripped 3 bases from V and 1 base from J, with 12 bases between. CDR3 size: 15 residues. The germline V gene has CDR1 KGHSH and CDR2 LQKENI.

Written as DNA, the CDR3 is TGTGCCAGCAGCAAAGGTTCGGTTGCTAATGAAAAACTGTTTTTT. This translates into CASSKGSVANEKLFF. The J gene is TRBJ1-4, the V gene TRBV28; D is unclear. V lost 6 bases, J lost 3 bases, and 14 bases lay in between. CDR1 MDHEN and CDR2 SYDVKM come from the germline V gene. The CDR3 covers 15 residues.

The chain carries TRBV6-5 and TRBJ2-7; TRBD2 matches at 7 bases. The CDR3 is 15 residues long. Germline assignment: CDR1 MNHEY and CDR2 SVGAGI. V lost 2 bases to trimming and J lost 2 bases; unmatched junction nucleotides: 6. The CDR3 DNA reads TGTGCCAGCAGTTACGCGTCTAGCGGTACCTACGAGCAGTACTTC. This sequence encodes CASSYASSGTYEQYF.

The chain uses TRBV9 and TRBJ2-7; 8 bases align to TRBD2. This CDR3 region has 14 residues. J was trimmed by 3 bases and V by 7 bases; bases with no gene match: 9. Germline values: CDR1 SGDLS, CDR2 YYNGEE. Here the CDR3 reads CASARGGWNYEQYF. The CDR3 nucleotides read TGTGCCAGCGCCCGGGGGGGATGGAACTACGAGCAGTACTTC.

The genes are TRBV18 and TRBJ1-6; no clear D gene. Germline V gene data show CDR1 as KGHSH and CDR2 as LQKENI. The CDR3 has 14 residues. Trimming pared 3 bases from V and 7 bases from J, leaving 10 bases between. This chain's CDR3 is CASSPQENNSPLHF. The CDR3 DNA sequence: TGTGCCAGCTCACCTCAGGAGAACAATTCACCCCTCCACTTT.

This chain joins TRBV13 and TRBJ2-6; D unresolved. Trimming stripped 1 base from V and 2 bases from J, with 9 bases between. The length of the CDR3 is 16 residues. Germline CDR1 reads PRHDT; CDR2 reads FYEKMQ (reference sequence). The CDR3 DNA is TGTGCCAGCAGCTTAGCGATGGGCGCTGGGGCCAACGTCCTGACTTTC. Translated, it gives CASSLAMGAGANVLTF.

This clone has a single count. The CDR3 nucleotides read TGTGCCAGCAGGTTCAACAGGGGAGAAGATTCACCCCTCCACTTT. This translates into CASRFNRGEDSPLHF. The chain couples TRBV2 to TRBJ1-6, with TRBD1 identical over 7 bases. Germline V gives CDR1 SNHLY, CDR2 FYNNEI. The CDR3 has 15 residues. The J segment lost 8 bases and the V segment lost 6 bases, leaving 10 bases of the junction unmatched.

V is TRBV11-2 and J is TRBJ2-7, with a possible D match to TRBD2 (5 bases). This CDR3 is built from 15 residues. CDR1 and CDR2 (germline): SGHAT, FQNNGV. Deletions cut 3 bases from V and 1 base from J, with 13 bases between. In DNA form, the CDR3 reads TGTGCCAGCAGCTTCAACGGCGGGCCGTCCTACGAGCAGTACTTC. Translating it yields CASSFNGGPSYEQYF.

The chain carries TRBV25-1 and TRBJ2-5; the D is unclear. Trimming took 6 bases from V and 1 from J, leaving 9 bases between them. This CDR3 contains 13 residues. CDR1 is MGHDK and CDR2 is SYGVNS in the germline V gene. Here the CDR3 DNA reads TGTGCCAGCAGGAAAGACGGCCAAGAGACCCAGTACTTC. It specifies CASRKDGQETQYF.